This TCR beta chain is drawn from a study of human T cells and chemical hapten exposure. Notes on the study in general: Expanded TCRs created a significantly greater count of big CDR3 similarity clusters than controls did.

TCRdb re-derived calls from the RACE reads in MiXCR, one entry per CDR3 protein. Of tens of thousands of distinct CDR3 sequences in the sample, more than 8.5% were seen once. Indicated time point: patch test 2, 6 weeks after DPC sensitization. Sample treatment: therapeutic diphenylcyclopropenone sensitization with weekly scalp DPC. Blood sampling occurred before each patch-test application. CDR1 is SQVTM and CDR2 is ANQGSEA in the germline V gene. There are 12 residues in the CDR3. V was pared by 4 bases and J by 5 bases, with 11 bases between. This clonotype was found many times. Its specificity is unknown.

This chain uses TRBV29-1 with TRBJ2-5; D gene ambiguous. The sequences come from whole blood, collected in connection with sensitization to the hapten diphenylcyclopropenone (DPC). This sequence was found in a woman aged 25 to 39 with alopecia areata. Some clones in this sample may be carry-over from other donors' samples. CDR3: CSVAVQQETQYF. In DNA, the CDR3 is TGCAGCGTTGCAGTTCAGCAGGAGACCCAGTACTTC.